This is a list of T cell receptor beta chains from one sample in a study of T cells after yellow fever vaccination. TCRdb reprocessed the 5' RACE reads via MiXCR and lists one record per CDR3 protein. The sample includes around 140,000 distinct CDR3 sequences, around 6.3% of them seen just once. The sample consisted of CD4+ T cells sorted from PBMCs, taken 10 days after the yellow fever booster vaccination. The receptor set was obtained from a man aged 30 to 45 who received the YFV17D yellow fever vaccine. Each CDR3 is given with its conserved first and last residue. D genes are given only for firm matches. Not all rows give a size; the values are once, few, many and, for expanded clones, a class.

>-|few|TRBJ2-7|TRBV7-9
CASSPPGPGSEQYF
TGTGCCAGCAGCCCCCCCGGACCGGGCAGCGAGCAGTACTTC
>TRBD2|many|TRBJ2-3|TRBV28
CASSLGGSGDTQYF
TGTGCCAGCAGTTTAGGCGGGAGCGGAGATACGCAGTATTTT
>-|-|TRBJ2-5|TRBV5-4
CASSHTGRQETQYF
TGTGCCAGCAGTCATACAGGGCGCCAAGAGACCCAGTACTTC
>-|-|TRBJ2-5|TRBV27
CASTPLGRDIGNIETQYF
TGTGCCAGCACTCCCTTAGGGCGAGATATCGGGAATATAGAGACCCAGTACTTC
>-|many|TRBJ1-4|TRBV6-5
CASRANNEKLFF
TGTGCCAGCAGGGCTAATAATGAAAAACTGTTTTTT
>-|many|TRBJ1-5|TRBV7-2
CASSAREGIHQPQHF
TGTGCCAGCAGCGCGCGGGAGGGGATCCATCAGCCCCAGCATTTT
>-|many|TRBJ2-5|TRBV7-2
CASSLEVGGGETQYF
TGTGCCAGCAGCTTAGAGGTGGGGGGCGGAGAGACCCAGTACTTC
>TRBD1|many|TRBJ2-3|TRBV20-1
CSAKRQGITDTQYF
TGCAGTGCTAAGCGACAGGGGATCACAGATACGCAGTATTTT
>TRBD1|many|TRBJ2-7|TRBV29-1
CSVSDRGHHEQYF
TGCAGCGTTTCGGACAGGGGGCACCACGAGCAGTACTTC
>-|many|TRBJ2-3|TRBV10-3
CATNLEPGPGDTQYF
TGTGCCACAAACCTCGAACCAGGTCCAGGAGATACGCAGTATTTT
>-|-|TRBJ1-6|TRBV11-2
CASSSIRGPRELDSPLHF
TGTGCCAGCAGCTCGATCAGGGGTCCTCGAGAACTGGATTCACCCCTCCACTTT
>TRBD2|few|TRBJ2-7|TRBV28
CASSSGGGDSYEQYF
TGTGCCAGCAGTTCCGGCGGGGGGGACTCCTACGAGCAGTACTTC
>-|few|TRBJ1-4|TRBV20-1
CSARPNFGGGEKLFF
TGCAGTGCTAGACCCAATTTCGGGGGTGGGGAAAAACTGTTTTTT
>-|many|TRBJ1-2|TRBV9
CASSVGGDPLNYGYTF
TGTGCCAGCAGCGTAGGGGGCGACCCCCTTAACTATGGCTACACCTTC
>-|many|TRBJ2-1|TRBV24-1
CATSDSTASSYNEQFF
TGTGCCACCAGTGATTCGACCGCGAGCTCCTACAATGAGCAGTTCTTC
>-|many|TRBJ1-5|TRBV10-3
CAISRSVSNQPQHF
TGTGCCATCAGTAGGTCGGTTAGCAATCAGCCCCAGCATTTT
>-|many|TRBJ2-1|TRBV6-2/TRBV6-3
CASSSSRSMNEQFF
TGTGCCAGCAGCTCCTCGAGGAGTATGAATGAGCAGTTCTTC
>-|many|TRBJ2-1|TRBV18
CASSPYRALNNEQFF
TGTGCCAGCTCACCGTATAGGGCCCTGAACAATGAGCAGTTCTTC
>TRBD1|many|TRBJ2-3|TRBV29-1
CSGGTGDRTDTQYF
TGCAGCGGTGGGACAGGCGATCGCACAGATACGCAGTATTTT
>-|-|TRBJ1-4|TRBV3-1
CASSQSNEKLFF
TGTGCCAGCAGCCAATCGAATGAAAAACTGTTTTTT
>-|many|TRBJ1-4|TRBV6-2/TRBV6-3
CASRDSDTHPWGLFF
TGTGCCAGCAGAGATTCAGACACGCACCCTTGGGGACTGTTTTTT
>-|many|TRBJ2-2|TRBV12-3/TRBV12-4
CASSRGTGELFF
TGTGCCAGCAGCCGGGGCACCGGGGAGCTGTTTTTT
>-|many|TRBJ1-1|TRBV10-3
CAISTGAATEAFF
TGTGCCATCAGTACCGGGGCGGCCACTGAAGCTTTCTTT
>-|many|TRBJ2-5|TRBV28
CASSVLQETQYF
TGTGCCAGCAGTGTATTGCAAGAGACCCAGTACTTC
>-|-|TRBJ1-4|TRBV7-3
CASSPQGNGNEKLFF
TGTGCCAGCAGCCCCCAGGGTAACGGTAATGAAAAACTGTTTTTT
>-|-|TRBJ2-3|TRBV24-1
CATSAPPSTRFPTDTQYF
TGTGCCACCAGTGCACCCCCCTCGACTAGATTTCCCACAGATACGCAGTATTTT
>TRBD2|few|TRBJ2-1|TRBV20-1
CSARSASGASYNEQFF
TGCAGTGCTAGATCCGCTAGCGGGGCTTCCTACAATGAGCAGTTCTTC
>-|many|TRBJ1-5|TRBV16
CASSQERQQPQHF
TGTGCCAGCAGCCAAGAACGACAGCAGCCCCAGCATTTT
>TRBD1|many|TRBJ2-2|TRBV15
CATSRGQFTGELFF
TGTGCCACCAGCAGGGGACAGTTCACCGGGGAGCTGTTTTTT
>TRBD2|many|TRBJ2-5|TRBV7-2
CASSIAGGQKTQYF
TGTGCCAGCAGCATAGCGGGAGGGCAGAAGACCCAGTACTTC
>TRBD1|many|TRBJ2-3|TRBV7-3
CASSFGQATDTQYF
TGTGCCAGCAGCTTCGGACAGGCGACAGATACGCAGTATTTT
>-|many|TRBJ2-1|TRBV18
CASSPYRSSYNEQFF
TGTGCCAGCTCACCATATCGGAGTTCCTACAATGAGCAGTTCTTC
>-|-|TRBJ1-6|TRBV4-2
CASSQEAPKSPLHF
TGTGCCAGCAGCCAAGAAGCCCCAAAGTCACCCCTTCACTTT
>TRBD2|many|TRBJ2-1|TRBV5-4
CASKGLAREQFF
TGTGCCAGCAAAGGACTAGCGCGCGAGCAGTTCTTC
>-|many|TRBJ2-5|TRBV10-3
CAISVAGAEETQYF
TGTGCCATCAGTGTCGCGGGGGCTGAAGAGACCCAGTACTTC
>TRBD1|few|TRBJ2-3|TRBV15
CATSRSGQGGTDTQYF
TGTGCCACCAGCAGGTCGGGACAGGGGGGCACAGATACGCAGTATTTT
>-|many|TRBJ2-1|TRBV7-3
CASSPDSYNEQFF
TGTGCCAGCAGCCCCGACAGTTACAATGAGCAGTTCTTC